The entry that follows covers one TCR beta chain sequence. The CDR3 goes on 3 residues after the read ends, and that part is filled in from the germline J gene. These data belong to a study of T cells in women clearing cervical HPV infection. All donors had a single incident cervical HPV16 infection, not prevalent. This CDR3 spans 15 amino acids. With 1 base removed from V and 2 bases from J, the gap between germline ends came to 11 bases. CDR1 and CDR2 (germline): MGHRA, YSYEKL. The method was immunoSEQ multiplex PCR; TCRdb's version includes in-frame clones alone and lacks a portion of them. The sample data list about 16,000 clones.

The receptor's source is a woman aged 18 to 75 with a cervical HPV16 infection that either progressed to CIN3+ or cleared (not recorded which). The material sequenced was blood buffy coat. The chain links TRBV4-1 to TRBJ2-5; D might be TRBD1 (5 bases). The CDR3 region is CASSQVGLGQETQYF. The CDR3 DNA, read in part, is TGCGCCAGCAGCCAAGTGGGGCTCGGGCAAGAGACC.